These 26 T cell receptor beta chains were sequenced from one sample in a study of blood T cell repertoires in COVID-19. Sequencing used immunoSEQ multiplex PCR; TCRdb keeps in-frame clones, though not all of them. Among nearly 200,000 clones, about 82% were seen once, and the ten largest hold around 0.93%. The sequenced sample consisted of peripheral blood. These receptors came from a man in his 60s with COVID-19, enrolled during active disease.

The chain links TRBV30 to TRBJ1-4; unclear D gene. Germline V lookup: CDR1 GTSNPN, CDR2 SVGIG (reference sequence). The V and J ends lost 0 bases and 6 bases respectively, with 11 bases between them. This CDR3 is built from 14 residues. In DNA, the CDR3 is TGTGCCTGGAGTGTATTGGCGCGGGATGAAAAACTGTTTTTT. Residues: CAWSVLARDEKLFF.

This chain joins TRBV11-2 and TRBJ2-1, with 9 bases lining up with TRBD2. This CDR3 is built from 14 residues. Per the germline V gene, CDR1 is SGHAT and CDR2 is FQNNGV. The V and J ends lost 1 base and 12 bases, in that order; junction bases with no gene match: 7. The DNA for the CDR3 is TGTGCCAGCAGCTTAGTCCGTAGCGGGAGCGGGCAGTTCTTC. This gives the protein CASSLVRSGSGQFF.

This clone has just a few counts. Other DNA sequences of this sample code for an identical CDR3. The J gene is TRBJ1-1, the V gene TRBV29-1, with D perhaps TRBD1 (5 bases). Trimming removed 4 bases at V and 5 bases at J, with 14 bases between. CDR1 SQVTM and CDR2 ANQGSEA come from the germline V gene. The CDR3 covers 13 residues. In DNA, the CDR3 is TGCAGCGTTGTGTTGCGCTCAGGGACTGAAGCTTTCTTT. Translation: CSVVLRSGTEAFF.

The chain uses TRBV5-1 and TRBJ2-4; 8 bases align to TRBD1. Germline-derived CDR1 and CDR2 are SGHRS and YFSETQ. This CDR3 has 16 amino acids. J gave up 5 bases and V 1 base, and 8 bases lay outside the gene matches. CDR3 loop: CASSLRVQGAQNIQYF. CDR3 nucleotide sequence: TGCGCCAGCAGCTTGAGGGTTCAGGGGGCCCAAAACATTCAGTACTTC.

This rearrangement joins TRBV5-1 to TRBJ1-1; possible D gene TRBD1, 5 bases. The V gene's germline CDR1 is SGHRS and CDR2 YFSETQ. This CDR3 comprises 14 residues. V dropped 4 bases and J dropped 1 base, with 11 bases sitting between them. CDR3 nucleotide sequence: TGCGCCAGCAGCCCGCAGACAGAGAACACTGAAGCTTTCTTT. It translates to CASSPQTENTEAFF.

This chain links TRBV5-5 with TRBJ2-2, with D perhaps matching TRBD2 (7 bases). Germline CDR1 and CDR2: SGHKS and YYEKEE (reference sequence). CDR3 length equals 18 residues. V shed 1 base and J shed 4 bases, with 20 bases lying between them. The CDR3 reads CASSLILVGGHSTGELFF. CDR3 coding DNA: TGTGCCAGCAGCTTGATTCTTGTCGGGGGGCATTCCACCGGGGAGCTGTTTTTT.

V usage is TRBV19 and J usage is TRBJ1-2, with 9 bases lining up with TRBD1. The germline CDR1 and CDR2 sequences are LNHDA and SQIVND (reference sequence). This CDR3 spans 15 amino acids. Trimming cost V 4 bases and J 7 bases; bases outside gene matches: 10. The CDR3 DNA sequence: TGTGCCAGTAGTACTTACAGGGGGCGCCTTGTTGGCTACACCTTC. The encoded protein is CASSTYRGRLVGYTF.

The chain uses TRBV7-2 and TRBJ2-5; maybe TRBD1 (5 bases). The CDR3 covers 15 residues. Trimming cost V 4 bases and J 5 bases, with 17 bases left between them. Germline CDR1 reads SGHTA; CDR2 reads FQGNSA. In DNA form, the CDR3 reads TGTGCCAGCAGCTCTCGGGCCTCAGGGTGGGAGACCCAGTACTTC. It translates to CASSSRASGWETQYF.

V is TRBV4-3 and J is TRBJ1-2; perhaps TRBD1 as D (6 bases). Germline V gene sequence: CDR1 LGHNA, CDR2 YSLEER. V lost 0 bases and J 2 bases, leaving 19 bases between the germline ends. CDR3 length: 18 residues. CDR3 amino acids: CASSQDSVSGDANYGYTF. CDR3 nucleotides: TGCGCCAGCAGCCAAGATTCAGTTTCAGGGGACGCGAACTATGGCTACACCTTC.

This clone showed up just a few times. In DNA form, the CDR3 reads TGTGCCAGGGTCGATGGGACTAGCGGGAGGGAATCCTACGAGCAGTACTTC. It yields the protein CARVDGTSGRESYEQYF. The chain employs TRBV2 and TRBJ2-7, with TRBD2 matching over 16 bases. Germline V gives CDR1 SNHLY, CDR2 FYNNEI. This CDR3 has 17 residues. V gave up 9 bases and J gave up 1 base; unmatched junction bases: 9.

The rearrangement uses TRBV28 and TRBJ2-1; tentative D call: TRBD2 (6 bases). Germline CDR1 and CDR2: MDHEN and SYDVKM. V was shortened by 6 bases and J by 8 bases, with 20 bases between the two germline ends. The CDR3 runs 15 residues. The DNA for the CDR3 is TGTGCCAGCAGAAATGGGTACGGCGGGACGGATGAGCAGTTCTTC. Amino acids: CASRNGYGGTDEQFF. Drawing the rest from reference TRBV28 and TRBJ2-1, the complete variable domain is DVKVTQSSRYLVKRTGEKVFLECVQDMDHENMFWYRQDPGLGLRLIYFSYDVKMKEKGDIPEGYSVSREKKERFSLILESASTNQTSMYLCASRNGYGGTDEQFFGPGTRLTVL.

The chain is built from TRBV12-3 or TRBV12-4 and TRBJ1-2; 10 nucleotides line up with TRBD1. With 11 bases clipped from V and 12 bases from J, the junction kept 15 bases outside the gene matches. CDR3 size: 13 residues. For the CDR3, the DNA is TGTGCCGTCCCCGGGACAGGGGCCCCGAGGGACACCTTC. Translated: CAVPGTGAPRDTF.

CDR3 bases: TGTGCCAGCAGCCCTGGGAGGGGACAGGGGCGATATGGCAATCAGCCCCAGCATTTT. This encodes CASSPGRGQGRYGNQPQHF. The V call is TRBV6-2 or TRBV6-3, the J call TRBJ1-5, with 10 bases aligning to TRBD1. Germline CDR1 reads MNHEY; CDR2 reads SVGEGT. J was trimmed by 2 bases and V by 6 bases; bases with no gene match: 16. The CDR3 runs to 19 residues.

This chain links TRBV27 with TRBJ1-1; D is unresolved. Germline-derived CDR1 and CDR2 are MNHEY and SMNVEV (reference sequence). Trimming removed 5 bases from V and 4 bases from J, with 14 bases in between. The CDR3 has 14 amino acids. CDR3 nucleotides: TGTGCCAGCAGTCCCTCCCCGGGATTCACTGAAGCTTTCTTT. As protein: CASSPSPGFTEAFF.

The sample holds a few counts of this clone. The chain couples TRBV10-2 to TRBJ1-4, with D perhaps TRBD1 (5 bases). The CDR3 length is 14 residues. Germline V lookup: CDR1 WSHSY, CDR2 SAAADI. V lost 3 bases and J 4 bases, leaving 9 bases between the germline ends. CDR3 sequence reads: CASSEDSFNEKLFF. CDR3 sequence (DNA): TGCGCCAGCAGTGAAGACAGTTTTAATGAAAAACTGTTTTTT.

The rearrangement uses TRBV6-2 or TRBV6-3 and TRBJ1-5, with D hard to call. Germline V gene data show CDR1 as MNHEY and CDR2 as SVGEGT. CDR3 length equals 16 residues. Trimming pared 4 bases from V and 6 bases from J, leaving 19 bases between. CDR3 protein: CASSWRYGAGGQPQHF. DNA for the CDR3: TGTGCCAGCAGTTGGCGTTATGGAGCTGGTGGTCAGCCCCAGCATTTT.

For the CDR3, the DNA is TGTGCCAGCAGCTCCGAACACCGGGGGACTGAAGCTTTCTTT. Translation gives CASSSEHRGTEAFF. The chain is built from TRBV6-5 and TRBJ1-1, with D perhaps matching TRBD1 (5 bases). The V gene's germline CDR1 is MNHEY and CDR2 SVGAGI. Trimming pared 6 bases from V and 5 bases from J, leaving 16 bases between. The CDR3 is 14 residues long.

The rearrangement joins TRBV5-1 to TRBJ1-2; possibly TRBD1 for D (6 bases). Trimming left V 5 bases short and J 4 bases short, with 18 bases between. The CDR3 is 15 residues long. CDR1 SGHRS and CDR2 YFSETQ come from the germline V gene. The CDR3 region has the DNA TGCGCCAGCAGTTCCGCCCCCGGGGGGCCCTATGGCTACACCTTC. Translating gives CASSSAPGGPYGYTF.

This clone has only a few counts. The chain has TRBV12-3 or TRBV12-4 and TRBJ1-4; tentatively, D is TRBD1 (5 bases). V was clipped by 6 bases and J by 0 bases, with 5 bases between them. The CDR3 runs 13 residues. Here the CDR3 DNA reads TGTGCCAGCAGGACAGCAACTAATGAAAAACTGTTTTTT. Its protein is CASRTATNEKLFF.

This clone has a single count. CDR3 sequence: CASSASPGTGTYEQYF. The CDR3 DNA is TGTGCCAGCAGCGCTTCCCCCGGGACAGGGACCTACGAGCAGTACTTC. This sequence joins TRBV9 and TRBJ2-7; 9 nucleotides line up with TRBD1. Germline loops: CDR1 SGDLS, CDR2 YYNGEE. The trim removed 3 bases at V and 2 bases at J, leaving 9 bases unmatched. The CDR3 totals 16 residues.

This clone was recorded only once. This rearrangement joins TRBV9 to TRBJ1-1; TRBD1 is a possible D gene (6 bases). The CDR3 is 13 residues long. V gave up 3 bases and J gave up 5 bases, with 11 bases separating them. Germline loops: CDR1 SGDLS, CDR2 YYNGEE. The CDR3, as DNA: TGTGCCAGCAGCGAGGACAGTTGGACTGAAGCTTTCTTT. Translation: CASSEDSWTEAFF.

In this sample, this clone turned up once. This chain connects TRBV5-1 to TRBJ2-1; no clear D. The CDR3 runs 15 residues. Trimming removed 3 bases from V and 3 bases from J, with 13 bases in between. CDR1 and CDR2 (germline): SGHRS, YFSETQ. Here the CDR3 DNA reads TGCGCCAGCAGCTCGACTTCGACGGGCTACAATGAGCAGTTCTTC. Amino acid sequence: CASSSTSTGYNEQFF.

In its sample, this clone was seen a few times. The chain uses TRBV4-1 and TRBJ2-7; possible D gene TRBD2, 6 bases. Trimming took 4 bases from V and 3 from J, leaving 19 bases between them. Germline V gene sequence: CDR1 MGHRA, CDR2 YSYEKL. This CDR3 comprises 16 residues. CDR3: CASSPLQISGNYEQYF. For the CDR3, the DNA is TGCGCCAGCAGCCCCTTACAAATTAGCGGTAACTACGAGCAGTACTTC.

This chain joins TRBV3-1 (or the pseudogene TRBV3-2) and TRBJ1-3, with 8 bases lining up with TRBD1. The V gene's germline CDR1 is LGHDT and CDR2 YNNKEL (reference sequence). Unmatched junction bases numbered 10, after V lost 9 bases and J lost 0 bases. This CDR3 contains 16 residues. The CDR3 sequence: CASLGTGVFSGNTIYF. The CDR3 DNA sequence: TGTGCCAGTTTAGGGACAGGAGTTTTCTCTGGAAACACCATATATTTT.

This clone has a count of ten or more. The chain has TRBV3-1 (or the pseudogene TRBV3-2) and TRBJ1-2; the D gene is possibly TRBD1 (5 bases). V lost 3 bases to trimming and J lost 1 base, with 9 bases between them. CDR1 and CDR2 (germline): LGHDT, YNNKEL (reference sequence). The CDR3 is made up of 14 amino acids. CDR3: CASSQRQNNYGYTF. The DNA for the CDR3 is TGTGCCAGCAGCCAGAGACAGAATAACTATGGCTACACCTTC.

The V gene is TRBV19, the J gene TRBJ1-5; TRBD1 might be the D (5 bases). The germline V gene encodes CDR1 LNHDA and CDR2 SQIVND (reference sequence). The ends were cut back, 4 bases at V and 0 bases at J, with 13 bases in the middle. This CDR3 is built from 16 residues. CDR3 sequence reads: CASSNLRQSSNQPQHF. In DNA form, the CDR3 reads TGTGCCAGTAGTAACTTGCGACAGTCTAGCAATCAGCCCCAGCATTTT.